This TCR beta chain appears in the sequencing data of a study of blood T cell repertoires in COVID-19. Study information: The samples span acute and convalescent COVID-19 from the United States, Italy and Spain. PBMCs, B-cell-depleted T cells, or T cells were the source of the cDNA or gDNA that made up the material.

This clone was detected only once. Measured with immunoSEQ multiplex PCR; TCRdb has only the in-frame clones, and not every one. The sample has about 140,000 clones; just under 80% are singletons. Per the germline V gene, CDR1 is SGHNT and CDR2 is YYREEE (reference sequence). With 5 bases removed from V and 4 bases from J, the gap between germline ends came to 16 bases. The CDR3 sequence is 14 residues long. V and J are TRBV5-4 and TRBJ2-7, with D possibly TRBD2 on 5 matching bases. The receptor's source is a woman between 55 and 75 years old with acute or convalescent COVID-19. The material sequenced was peripheral blood. The CDR3 region has the DNA TGTGCCAGCAGTCCCGGGGTAAACCAATACGAGCAGTACTTC. Protein sequence: CASSPGVNQYEQYF.